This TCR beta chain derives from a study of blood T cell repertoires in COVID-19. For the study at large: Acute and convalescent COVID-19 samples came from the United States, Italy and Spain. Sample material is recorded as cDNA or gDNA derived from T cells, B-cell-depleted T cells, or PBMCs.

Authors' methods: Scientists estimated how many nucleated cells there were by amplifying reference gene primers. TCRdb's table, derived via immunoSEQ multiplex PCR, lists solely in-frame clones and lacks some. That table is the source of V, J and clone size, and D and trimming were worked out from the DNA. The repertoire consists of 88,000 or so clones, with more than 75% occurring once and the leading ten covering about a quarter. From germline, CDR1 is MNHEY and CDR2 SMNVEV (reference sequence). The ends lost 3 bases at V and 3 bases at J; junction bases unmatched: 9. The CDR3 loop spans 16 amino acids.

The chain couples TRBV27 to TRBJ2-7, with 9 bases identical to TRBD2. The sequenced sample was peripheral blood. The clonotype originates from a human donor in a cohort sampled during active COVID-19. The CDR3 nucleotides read TGTGCCAGCAGTTTTAGCGGGAGTTCGGGAGTCTACGAGCAGTACTTC. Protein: CASSFSGSSGVYEQYF.